The TCR beta chain under discussion was sequenced for a study of cytomegalovirus exposure and HLA in healthy donors. The study's findings and limits: Donors were assumed by presence/absence analyses to have roughly uniform sequencing depth. In an earlier analysis, productive rearrangement rates for most beta V segments clustered near 87% or 30%. Some V segments (TRBV6-2 and TRBV6-3 among them) were excluded as indistinguishable.

CDR3 length: 14 amino acids. Trimming removed 4 bases from V and 4 bases from J, with 13 bases in between. Germline V gene data show CDR1 as SEHNR and CDR2 as FQNEAQ (reference sequence). A note on this clone: The antigen remains unidentified.

Primers: 60 Vbeta forward and 13 Jbeta reverse. Method: immunoSEQ multiplex PCR; TCRdb's copy keeps in-frame clones and lacks some. The profile covers roughly 120,000 clones, with around 77% appearing a single time and less than 5.5% taken by the ten largest. The receptor was derived from a man aged 50-59 years in good health and CMV-seropositive. V is TRBV7-9 and J is TRBJ1-1, with D possibly being TRBD1 (5 bases). The source material was PBMCs. CDR3 amino acids: CASSSTAASTEAFF. CDR3 in DNA: TGTGCCAGCAGCTCGACAGCAGCCAGCACTGAAGCTTTCTTT.